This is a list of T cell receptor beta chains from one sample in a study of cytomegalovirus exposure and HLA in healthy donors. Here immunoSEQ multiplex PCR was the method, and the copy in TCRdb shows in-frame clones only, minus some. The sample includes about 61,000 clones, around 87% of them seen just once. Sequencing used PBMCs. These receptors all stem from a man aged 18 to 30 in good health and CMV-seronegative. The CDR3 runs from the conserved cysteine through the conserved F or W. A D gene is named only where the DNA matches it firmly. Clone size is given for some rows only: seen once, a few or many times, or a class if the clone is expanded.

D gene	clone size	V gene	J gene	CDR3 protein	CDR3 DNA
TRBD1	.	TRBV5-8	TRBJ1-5	CASSYKTGMGNQPQHF	TGTGCCAGCAGCTACAAGACAGGGATGGGCAATCAGCCCCAGCATTTT
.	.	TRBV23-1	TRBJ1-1	CASSFKRARAFF	TGCGCCAGCAGTTTCAAGAGGGCTCGGGCTTTCTTT
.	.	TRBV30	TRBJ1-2	CGRRMGNGYTF	TGTGGGAGGAGGATGGGAAATGGCTACACCTTC
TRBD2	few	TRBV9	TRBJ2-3	CASSVVAGGSDTQYF	TGTGCCAGCAGCGTAGTAGCGGGCGGGTCAGATACGCAGTATTTT
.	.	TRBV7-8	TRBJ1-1	CASSLKALSPEAFF	TGTGCCAGCAGCCTCAAAGCCCTTTCACCTGAAGCTTTCTTT
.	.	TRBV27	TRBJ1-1	CASSLGRSTEAFF	TGTGCCAGCAGTTTGGGGCGGAGCACTGAAGCTTTCTTT
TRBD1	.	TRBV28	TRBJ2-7	CASRGQGIQVGYEQYF	TGTGCCAGCAGAGGACAGGGTATACAGGTTGGGTACGAGCAGTACTTC
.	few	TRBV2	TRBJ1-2	CASSDQATSYGYTF	TGTGCCAGCAGTGATCAGGCCACGAGCTATGGCTACACCTTC
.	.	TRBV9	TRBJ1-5	CASSGGGHQPQHF	TGTGCCAGCAGCGGCGGAGGGCATCAGCCCCAGCATTTT
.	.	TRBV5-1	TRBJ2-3	CASSLYSPDTDTQYF	TGCGCCAGCAGCTTATACAGTCCCGACACAGATACGCAGTATTTT
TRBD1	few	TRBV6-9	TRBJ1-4	CAGKIQGDNEKLFF	TGTGCCGGTAAAATCCAGGGGGATAATGAAAAACTGTTTTTT
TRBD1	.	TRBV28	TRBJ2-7	CASRSTGSSYEQYF	TGTGCCAGCAGGTCGACAGGGAGCTCCTACGAGCAGTACTTC
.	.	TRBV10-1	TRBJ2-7	CASSESTVDEQYF	TGCGCCAGCAGTGAGTCGACAGTTGACGAGCAGTACTTC
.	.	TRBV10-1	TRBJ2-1	CASSAGTLGGEQFF	TGCGCCAGCAGTGCCGGGACACTAGGGGGTGAGCAGTTCTTC